The T cell receptor (beta chain) under discussion was sequenced for a study of human versus mouse CDR3 diversity and MHC coevolution (dated by TCRdb to 2015 to 2018). About the study as a whole: According to reports, the immunoSEQ assay can detect one in 200,000 T cells and keeps multiplex PCR amplification bias to a minimum. Three healthy volunteer blood donors were included in the human cohort, with one aged 30 to 40, one aged 40 to 50 and one aged 60 to 69 at collection. Across the mouse and human samples, each sample yielded between roughly 0.6 x 10^7 and 1.7 x 10^7 valid reads. As a reference point for TCR selection on multiple MHC II alleles, the study used human naive CD4 T cell repertoires and compared them against human-TCR-locus transgenic mice that have a single MHC II. The investigation overall reported the following: iCHAO1 estimates gave humans the largest TCR beta repertoire, 1.5 million to 2 million clonotypes, attributed likely to selection by multiple MHC II molecules. Because human T cells were selected on 5 or 6 MHC II alleles, repertoire diversity in humans and mice was not considered directly comparable. The lowest clonal inequality scores among all compared groups were observed in most of the three human donors. On average, humans had more CDR3 deletions and insertions than mice, indicating greater exonuclease and TdT activity.

In the germline V gene, CDR1 corresponds to SGHAT and CDR2 to FQNNGV. Trimming costs V 5 bases and J 2 bases, and their ends lie 16 bases apart. The CDR3, cysteine through phenylalanine, is 15 amino acids long. Just CDR3 DNA is preserved here, 45 bases in frame from base 1. Naive CD4 T cells, defined as CD45RO-negative and CD62L-positive, were isolated from PBMCs by fluorescence-activated cell sorting. Each donor gave roughly 54 ml of fresh peripheral blood, from which PBMCs were isolated by Ficoll density centrifugation. Cells were sorted on a FACSAria III instrument, and every sample had a purity above 90%. The QIAGEN blood and tissue kit was used to extract genomic DNA from sorted cells, and the DNA was quantified on a NanoDrop 1000. TCR alpha and beta chains were deep sequenced and quantified on the immunoSEQ platform using multiplex PCR of genomic DNA. In the source study's methods: IMGT gene and region definitions were used to annotate TCR sequences. As a stand-in for the preselection repertoire, out-of-frame rearrangements were used and set against in-frame clonotypes. The iCHAO1 estimator supplied with the immunoSEQ platform was used to estimate repertoire size. A Gini index, which is based on the Lorenz curve, was applied to in-frame amino acid clonotypes to measure clonal inequality. Shared clonotypes were counted with the intersect function of the R package tcR, and similarity was scored with the Jaccard index. The R prcomp function was used without normalization to run principal component analysis of V, J and V-J usage frequencies. Imported from immuneACCESS, the table was reduced by TCRdb to in-frame sequences with V and J called. These copies leave out some clones; in studies compared against another copy, an unresolved V gene accounts for under half, and the cause of the remainder is not known. V and J calls and clone size are given by that table; D and trimming were obtained from the DNA. The sample table lists roughly 80,000 clones, approximately 90% of them with a count of one. The top ten clonotypes cover approximately 0.15% of the sample.

As to this clone: The specificity of this receptor is unknown. No quality values exist for individual bases; no much larger clone is one base distant.

The V and J genes are TRBV11-2 and TRBJ2-7; TRBD2 is possibly the D segment (7 matching bases). Sequences were obtained from naive CD4+ T cells from blood. In the paper's terms, the cell subset or site label means: CD45RO-negative CD62L-positive naive CD4 T cells. This receptor was identified in a person between 25 and 70 years old in good health. The nucleotide sequence is given as TGTGCCAGCAGCCCAATTACGGGGGGCACCTACGAGCAGTACTTC. Translated, it gives CASSPITGGTYEQYF.